This T cell receptor (beta chain) was profiled in a study of blood T cell repertoires in COVID-19. Overall study context: Acute and convalescent COVID-19 specimens originated in the United States, Italy and Spain. The cDNA or gDNA used as material had been derived from T cells, B-cell-depleted T cells, or PBMCs.

V dropped 2 bases and J dropped 3; count of bases not matched to a gene: 6. Germline V gene lookup returns CDR1 SGDLS and CDR2 YYNGEE. The CDR3 is 15 amino acids. Under the authors' procedure: Reference gene primer amplification gave nucleated cell count estimates. Using immunoSEQ multiplex PCR, the repertoire was profiled, and TCRdb retains in-frame clones only, with some absent. D and trimming were read from the DNA, whereas the V and J calls and clone size are those reported in that table. The data hold under 60,000 clones, with about 85% observed a single time. The sequencing sample was made of peripheral blood. V is TRBV9 and J is TRBJ2-3, with TRBD2 matching 7 bases. The origin of this receptor is a human donor with acute or convalescent COVID-19. The donor label of this sample is uncertain. CDR3 sequence reads: CASSVGLELTDTQYF. In nucleotides, the CDR3 is TGTGCCAGCAGCGTTGGACTAGAATTGACAGATACGCAGTATTTT. Based on the CDR3 plus reference TRBV9 and TRBJ2-3, the full variable domain is DSGVTQTPKHLITATGQRVTLRCSPRSGDLSVYWYQQSLDQGLQFLIQYYNGEERAKGNILERFSAQQFPDLHSELNLSSLELGDSALYFCASSVGLELTDTQYFGPGTRLTVL.